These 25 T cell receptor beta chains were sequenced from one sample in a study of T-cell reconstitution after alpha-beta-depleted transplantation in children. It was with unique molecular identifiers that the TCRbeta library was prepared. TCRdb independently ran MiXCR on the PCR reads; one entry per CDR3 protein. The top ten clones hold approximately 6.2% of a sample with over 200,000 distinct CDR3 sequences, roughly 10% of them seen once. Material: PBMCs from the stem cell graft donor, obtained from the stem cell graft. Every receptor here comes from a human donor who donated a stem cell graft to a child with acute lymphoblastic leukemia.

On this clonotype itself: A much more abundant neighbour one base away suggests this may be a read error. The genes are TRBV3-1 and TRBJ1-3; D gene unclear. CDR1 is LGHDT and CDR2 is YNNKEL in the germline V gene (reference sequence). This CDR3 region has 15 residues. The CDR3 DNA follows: TGTGCCAGCTGCCAAGAACGGAACTCTGGAAACACCATATATTTT. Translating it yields CASCQERNSGNTIYF.

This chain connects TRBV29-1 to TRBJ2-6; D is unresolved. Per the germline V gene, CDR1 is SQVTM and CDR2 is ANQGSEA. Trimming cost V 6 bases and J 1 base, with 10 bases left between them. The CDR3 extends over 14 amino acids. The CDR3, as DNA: TGCAGCGTAGTACAGACATCTGGGGCCAACGTCCTGACTTTC. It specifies CSVVQTSGANVLTF.

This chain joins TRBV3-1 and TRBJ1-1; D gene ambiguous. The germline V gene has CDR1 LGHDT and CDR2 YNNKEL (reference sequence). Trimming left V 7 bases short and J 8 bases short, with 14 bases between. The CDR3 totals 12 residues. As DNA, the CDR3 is TGTGCCAGCACCTACTTGGGGTCGGAAGCTTTCTTT. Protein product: CASTYLGSEAFF.

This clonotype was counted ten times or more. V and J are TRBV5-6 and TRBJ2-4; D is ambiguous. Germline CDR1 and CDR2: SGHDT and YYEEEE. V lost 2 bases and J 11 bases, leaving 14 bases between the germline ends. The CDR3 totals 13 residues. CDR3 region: CASSFVSRALQYF. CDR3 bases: TGTGCCAGCAGCTTTGTGTCTAGAGCCCTTCAGTACTTC.

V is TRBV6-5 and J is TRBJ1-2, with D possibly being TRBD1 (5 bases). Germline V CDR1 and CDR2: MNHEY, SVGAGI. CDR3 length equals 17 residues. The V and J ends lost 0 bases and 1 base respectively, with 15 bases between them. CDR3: CASSYSWTRSINYGYTF. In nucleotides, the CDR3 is TGTGCCAGCAGTTACTCCTGGACAAGAAGTATTAACTATGGCTACACCTTC.

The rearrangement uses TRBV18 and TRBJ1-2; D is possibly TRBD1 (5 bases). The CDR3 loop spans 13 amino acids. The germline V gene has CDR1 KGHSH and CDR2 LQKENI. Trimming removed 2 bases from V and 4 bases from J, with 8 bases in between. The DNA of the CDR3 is TGTGCCAGCTCACCAGGGGCAGGCTATGGCTACACCTTC. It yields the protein CASSPGAGYGYTF.

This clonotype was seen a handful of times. CDR3 loop: CASSLPGQKSYEQYF. The CDR3 DNA is TGCGCCAGCAGCTTACCGGGACAGAAGTCCTACGAGCAGTACTTC. The V and J genes are TRBV5-1 and TRBJ2-7; TRBD1 matches 7 bases. This CDR3 is 15 amino acids long. Unmatched junction bases numbered 6, after V lost 2 bases and J lost 1 base. CDR1 and CDR2 from the germline V gene are SGHRS and YFSETQ. Combining the CDR3 with reference TRBV5-1 and TRBJ2-7 gives the whole variable domain KAGVTQTPRYLIKTRGQQVTLSCSPISGHRSVSWYQQTPGQGLQFLFEYFSETQRNKGNFPGRFSGRQFSNSRSEMNVSTLELGDSALYLCASSLPGQKSYEQYFGPGTRLTVT.

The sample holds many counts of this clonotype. The CDR3 DNA sequence: TGTGCCAGCAGTCTGAGGTTCTTCAATCAGCCCCAGCATTTT. It yields the protein CASSLRFFNQPQHF. V is TRBV2 and J is TRBJ1-5; no reliable D call. The CDR3 has 14 amino acids. Germline V gene data show CDR1 as SNHLY and CDR2 as FYNNEI. The V and J ends lost 5 bases and 3 bases respectively, with 11 bases between them. Combining the CDR3 with reference TRBV2 and TRBJ1-5 gives the whole variable domain EPEVTQTPSHQVTQMGQEVILRCVPISNHLYFYWYRQILGQKVEFLVSFYNNEISEKSEIFDDQFSVERPDGSNFTLKIRSTKLEDSAMYFCASSLRFFNQPQHFGDGTRLSIL.

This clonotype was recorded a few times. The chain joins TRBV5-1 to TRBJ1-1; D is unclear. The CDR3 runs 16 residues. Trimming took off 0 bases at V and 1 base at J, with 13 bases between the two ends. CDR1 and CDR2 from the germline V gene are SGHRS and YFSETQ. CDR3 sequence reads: CASSLEWGRGNTEAFF. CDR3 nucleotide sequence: TGCGCCAGCAGCTTGGAGTGGGGTCGGGGGAACACTGAAGCTTTCTTT. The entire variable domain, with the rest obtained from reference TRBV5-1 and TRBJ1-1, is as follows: KAGVTQTPRYLIKTRGQQVTLSCSPISGHRSVSWYQQTPGQGLQFLFEYFSETQRNKGNFPGRFSGRQFSNSRSEMNVSTLELGDSALYLCASSLEWGRGNTEAFFGQGTRLTVV.

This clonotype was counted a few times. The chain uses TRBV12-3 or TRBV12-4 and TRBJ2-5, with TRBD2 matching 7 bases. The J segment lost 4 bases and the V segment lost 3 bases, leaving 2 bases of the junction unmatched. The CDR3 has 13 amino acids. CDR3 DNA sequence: TGTGCCAGCAGTTTGAGCGGGGTAGAGACCCAGTACTTC. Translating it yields CASSLSGVETQYF.

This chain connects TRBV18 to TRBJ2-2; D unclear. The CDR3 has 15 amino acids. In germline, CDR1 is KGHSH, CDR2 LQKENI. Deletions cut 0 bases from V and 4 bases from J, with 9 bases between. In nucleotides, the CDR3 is TGTGCCAGCTCACCACCGGCCAGTAGCACCGGGGAGCTGTTTTTT. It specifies CASSPPASSTGELFF.

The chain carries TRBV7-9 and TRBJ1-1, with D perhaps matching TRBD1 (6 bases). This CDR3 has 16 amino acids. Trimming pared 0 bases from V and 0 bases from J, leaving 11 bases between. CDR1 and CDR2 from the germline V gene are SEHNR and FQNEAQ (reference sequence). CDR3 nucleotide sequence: TGTGCCAGCAGCTTAGCGCGGGACATTATGAACACTGAAGCTTTCTTT. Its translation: CASSLARDIMNTEAFF. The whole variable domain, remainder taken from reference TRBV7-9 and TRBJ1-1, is DTGVSQNPRHKITKRGQNVTFRCDPISEHNRLYWYRQTLGQGPEFLTYFQNEAQLEKSRLLSDRFSAERPKGSFSTLEIQRTEQGDSAMYLCASSLARDIMNTEAFFGQGTRLTVV.

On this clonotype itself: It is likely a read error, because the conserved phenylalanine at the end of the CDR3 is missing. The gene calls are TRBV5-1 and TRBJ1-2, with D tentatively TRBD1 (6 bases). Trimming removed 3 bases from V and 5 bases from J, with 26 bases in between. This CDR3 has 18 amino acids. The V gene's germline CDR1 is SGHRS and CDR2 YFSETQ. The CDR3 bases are TGCGCCAGCAGCTCCCCCCAGGTCATATCAGGGGAAGAGTATGGCTACACCTAC. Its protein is CASSSPQVISGEEYGYTY.

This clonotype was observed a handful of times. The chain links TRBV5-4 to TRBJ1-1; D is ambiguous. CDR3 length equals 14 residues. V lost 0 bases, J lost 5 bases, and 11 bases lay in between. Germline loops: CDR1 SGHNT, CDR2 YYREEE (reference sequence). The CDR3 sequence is CASSLGTELTEAFF. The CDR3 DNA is TGTGCCAGCAGCTTGGGGACGGAACTGACTGAAGCTTTCTTT.

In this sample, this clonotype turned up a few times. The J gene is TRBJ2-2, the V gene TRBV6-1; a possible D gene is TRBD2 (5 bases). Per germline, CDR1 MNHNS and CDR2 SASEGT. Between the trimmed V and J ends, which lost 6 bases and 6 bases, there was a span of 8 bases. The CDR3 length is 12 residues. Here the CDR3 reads CASRRVSGELFF. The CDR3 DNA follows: TGTGCCAGCAGGCGGGTATCCGGGGAGCTGTTTTTT.

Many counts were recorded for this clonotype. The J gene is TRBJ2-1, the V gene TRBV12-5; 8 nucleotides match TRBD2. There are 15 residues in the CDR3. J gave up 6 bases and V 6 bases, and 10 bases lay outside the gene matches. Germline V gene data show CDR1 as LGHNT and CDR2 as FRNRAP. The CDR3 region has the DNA TGTGCTAGTGGCAGTGGCGGGGGGTATTTCAATGAGCAGTTCTTC. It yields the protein CASGSGGGYFNEQFF. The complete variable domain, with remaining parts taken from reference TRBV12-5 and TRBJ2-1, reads DARVTQTPRHKVTEMGQEVTMRCQPILGHNTVFWYRQTMMQGLELLAYFRNRAPLDDSGMPKDRFSAEMPDATLATLKIQPSEPRDSAVYFCASGSGGGYFNEQFFGPGTRLTVL.

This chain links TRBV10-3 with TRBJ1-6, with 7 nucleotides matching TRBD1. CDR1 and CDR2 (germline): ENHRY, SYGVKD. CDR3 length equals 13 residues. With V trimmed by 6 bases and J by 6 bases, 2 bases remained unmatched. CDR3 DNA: TGTGCCATCAGGGGGGACAGTAATTCACCCCTCCACTTT. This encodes CAIRGDSNSPLHF.

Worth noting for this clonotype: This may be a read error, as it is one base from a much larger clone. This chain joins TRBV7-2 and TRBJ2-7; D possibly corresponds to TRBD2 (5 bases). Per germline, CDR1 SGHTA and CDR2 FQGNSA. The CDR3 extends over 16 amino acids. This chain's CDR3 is CVSSFGNRLMDDEQYF. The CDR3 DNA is TGTGTCAGCAGCTTCGGGAATAGACTCATGGACGACGAGCAGTACTTC.

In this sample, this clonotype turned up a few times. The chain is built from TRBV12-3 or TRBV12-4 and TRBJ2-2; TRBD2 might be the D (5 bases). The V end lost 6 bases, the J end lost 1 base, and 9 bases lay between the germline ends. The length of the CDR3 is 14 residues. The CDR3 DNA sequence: TGTGCCAGCAGGAGGACTGAGAACACCGGGGAGCTGTTTTTT. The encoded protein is CASRRTENTGELFF.

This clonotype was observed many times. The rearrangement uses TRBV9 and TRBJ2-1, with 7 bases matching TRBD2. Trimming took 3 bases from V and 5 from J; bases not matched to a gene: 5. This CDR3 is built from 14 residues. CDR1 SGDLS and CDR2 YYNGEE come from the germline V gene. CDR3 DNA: TGTGCCAGCAGCGCCCTGGGGGGGGACAATGAGCAGTTCTTC. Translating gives CASSALGGDNEQFF. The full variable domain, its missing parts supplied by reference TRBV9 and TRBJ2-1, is DSGVTQTPKHLITATGQRVTLRCSPRSGDLSVYWYQQSLDQGLQFLIQYYNGEERAKGNILERFSAQQFPDLHSELNLSSLELGDSALYFCASSALGGDNEQFFGPGTRLTVL.

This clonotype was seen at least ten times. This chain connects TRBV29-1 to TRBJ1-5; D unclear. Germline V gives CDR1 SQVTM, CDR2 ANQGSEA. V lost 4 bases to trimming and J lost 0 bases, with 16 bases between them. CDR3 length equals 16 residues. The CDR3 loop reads CSVVFAADYSNQPQHF. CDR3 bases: TGCAGCGTTGTTTTCGCGGCGGACTATAGCAATCAGCCCCAGCATTTT. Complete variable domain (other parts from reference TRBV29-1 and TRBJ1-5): SAVISQKPSRDICQRGTSLTIQCQVDSQVTMMFWYRQQPGQSLTLIATANQGSEATYESGFVIDKFPISRPNLTFSTLTVSNMSPEDSSIYLCSVVFAADYSNQPQHFGDGTRLSIL.

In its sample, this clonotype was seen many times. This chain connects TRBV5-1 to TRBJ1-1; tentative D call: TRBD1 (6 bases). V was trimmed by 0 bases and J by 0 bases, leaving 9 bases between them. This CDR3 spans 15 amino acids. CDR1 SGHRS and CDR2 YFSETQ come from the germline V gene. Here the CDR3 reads CASSLAPGVNTEAFF. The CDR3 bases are TGCGCCAGCAGCTTGGCCCCAGGGGTGAACACTGAAGCTTTCTTT.

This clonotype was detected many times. CDR3: CSARPTTTYEQYF. CDR3 sequence (DNA): TGCAGTGCTAGACCGACTACTACCTACGAGCAGTACTTC. V is TRBV20-1 and J is TRBJ2-7; a weak D match, TRBD2 (5 bases). The CDR3 has 13 residues. The germline V and J ends were trimmed by 2 bases and 2 bases, with 10 bases remaining between them. Germline V gives CDR1 DFQATT, CDR2 SNEGSKA (reference sequence).

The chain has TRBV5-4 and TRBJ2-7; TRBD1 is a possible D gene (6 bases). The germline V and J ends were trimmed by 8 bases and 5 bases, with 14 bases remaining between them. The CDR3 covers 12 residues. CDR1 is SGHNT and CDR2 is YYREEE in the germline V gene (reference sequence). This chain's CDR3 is CASRRGLDEQYF. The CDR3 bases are TGTGCCAGTCGCAGGGGCTTGGACGAGCAGTACTTC.

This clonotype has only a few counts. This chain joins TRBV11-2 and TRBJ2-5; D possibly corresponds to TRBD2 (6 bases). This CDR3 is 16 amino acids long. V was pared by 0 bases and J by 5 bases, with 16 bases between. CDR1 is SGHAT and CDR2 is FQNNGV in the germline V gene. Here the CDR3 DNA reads TGTGCCAGCAGCTTAGAGGGACTTTCACCGGGGGAGACCCAGTACTTC. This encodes CASSLEGLSPGETQYF. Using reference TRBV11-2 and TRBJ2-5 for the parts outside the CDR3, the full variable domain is EAGVAQSPRYKIIEKRQSVAFWCNPISGHATLYWYQQILGQGPKLLIQFQNNGVVDDSQLPKDRFSAERLKGVDSTLKIQPAKLEDSAVYLCASSLEGLSPGETQYFGPGTRLLVL.